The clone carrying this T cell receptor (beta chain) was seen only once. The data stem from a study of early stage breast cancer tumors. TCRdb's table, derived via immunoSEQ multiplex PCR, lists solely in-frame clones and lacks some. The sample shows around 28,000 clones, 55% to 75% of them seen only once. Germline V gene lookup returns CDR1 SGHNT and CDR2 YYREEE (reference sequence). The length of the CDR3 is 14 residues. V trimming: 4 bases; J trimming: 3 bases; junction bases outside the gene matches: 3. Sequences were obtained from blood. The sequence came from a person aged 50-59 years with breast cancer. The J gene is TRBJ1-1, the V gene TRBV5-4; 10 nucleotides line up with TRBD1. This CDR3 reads CASSPGQGHTEAFF. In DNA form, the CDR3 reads TGTGCCAGCAGCCCGGGACAGGGGCACACTGAAGCTTTCTTT.